This paragraph covers one T cell receptor (beta chain) sequence. Its antigen remains unidentified. The record originates from a study of spatial heterogeneity in lung cancer. General study points: Tumors with more nonsynonymous mutations had more expanded intratumoral alpha and beta TCRs.

The CDR3 totals 14 residues. Looked up from germline, CDR1 is SGHAT and CDR2 is FQNNGV. V shed 5 bases and J 4 bases; nucleotides not matched to a gene: 3. TCRdb recomputed calls from the 5' RACE reads with MiXCR, one row per CDR3 protein. The sample carries nearly 1,500 distinct CDR3 sequences, around 18% recorded once. As for time point: sample taken at primary tumor resection. The rearrangement joins TRBV11-2 to TRBJ2-5; 11 bases line up with TRBD2. Sequencing used lung tumor tissue, obtained at surgery. This TCR derives from a male donor with early-stage non-small cell lung cancer. The chain's CDR3 is CASSEGLAGETQYF. As DNA, the CDR3 is TGTGCCAGCAGCGAAGGACTAGCGGGAGAGACCCAGTACTTC.